The T cell receptor beta chain under discussion was sequenced for a study of TIL therapy for anti-PD-1-resistant metastatic lung cancer. At the level of the study: By whole-exome sequencing, median non-synonymous tumor mutation burden was roughly 1.6 mutations per megabase.

The immunoSEQ assay was v3. Produced via immunoSEQ multiplex PCR; TCRdb's table is partial and in-frame only. The table shows 30,000 or so clones, with roughly 69% occurring only once. Indicated time point: pre-treatment sample, taken before nivolumab and TIL therapy. This CDR3 comprises 15 residues. CDR1 is SGHTA, CDR2 FQGNSA, per germline. V shed 1 base and J 2 bases; nucleotides not matched to a gene: 5. This TCR derives from a woman between 30 and 85 years old with non-small cell lung cancer. The chain uses TRBV7-2 and TRBJ2-7, with 7 positions matching TRBD2. Sequenced material: blood, taken at baseline. The CDR3 DNA sequence: TGTGCCAGCAGCTTAGTAGGGGCGGGAGCCTACGAGCAGTACTTC. This translates into CASSLVGAGAYEQYF. Looking up the rest from reference TRBV7-2 and TRBJ2-7 gives the full variable domain: GAGVSQSPSNKVTEKGKDVELRCDPISGHTALYWYRQSLGQGLEFLIYFQGNSAPDKSGLPSDRFSAERTGGSVSTLTIQRTQQEDSAVYLCASSLVGAGAYEQYFGPGTRLTVT.